The 30 T cell receptor beta chains in this list originate from one sample, sequenced in a study of response to subunit inactivated influenza vaccine. TCRdb reanalysed the RT-PCR reads using MiXCR and keeps one entry per CDR3 protein. The sample holds 250,000 to 350,000 distinct CDR3 sequences, 20% to 25% seen once. Sequenced here: PBMCs from blood, sampled less than 22 months after vaccination. These receptors originate from a man aged 50-75 years who received an inactivated influenza vaccine.

This clonotype showed up just a few times. The chain combines TRBV6-6 with TRBJ1-4; D might be TRBD1 (6 bases). V was cut by 3 bases and J by 11 bases, with 7 bases left in between. Germline-derived CDR1 and CDR2 are MNHNY and SVGAGI (reference sequence). The CDR3 extends over 11 amino acids. CDR3 amino acids: CASSYQGKLFF. CDR3 coding DNA: TGTGCCAGCAGTTATCAGGGGAAACTGTTTTTT.

This clonotype appeared many times. The rearrangement uses TRBV29-1 and TRBJ1-1; D not certain. The V end lost 4 bases, the J end lost 6 bases, and 12 bases lay between the germline ends. CDR1 and CDR2 (germline): SQVTM, ANQGSEA. The CDR3 is 12 amino acids. The CDR3 DNA reads as TGCAGCGTTGTTAGTCATCGGGCTGAAGCTTTCTTT. Translated: CSVVSHRAEAFF.

This clonotype was seen once. DNA of the CDR3: TGCGCCAGCAGCCAAGATCTAACAGACTATGGCTACACCTTC. This encodes CASSQDLTDYGYTF. J is TRBJ1-2 and V is TRBV4-3, with D unclear. The CDR3 has 14 amino acids. Trimming took 0 bases from V and 3 from J, leaving 8 bases between them. Germline V gene data show CDR1 as LGHNA and CDR2 as YSLEER.

The J gene is TRBJ1-3, the V gene TRBV12-5; no clear D gene. Germline V gene sequence: CDR1 LGHNT, CDR2 FRNRAP. Trimming left V 4 bases short and J 4 bases short, with 8 bases between. The CDR3 covers 13 residues. The DNA of the CDR3 is TGTGCTAGTGGTTCCGAGTCGGGAAACACCATATATTTT. It codes for CASGSESGNTIYF.

In its sample, this clonotype was seen a few times. CDR3: CASSSPLTGELFF. CDR3 bases: TGTGCCAGCAGCTCGCCTCTTACCGGGGAGCTGTTTTTT. The chain is built from TRBV7-8 and TRBJ2-2, with D hard to call. Germline V CDR1 and CDR2: SGHVS, FQNEAQ. V was pared by 4 bases and J by 5 bases, with 8 bases between. The CDR3 sequence is 13 residues long.

The chain employs TRBV9 and TRBJ1-2; D is ambiguous. Per the germline V gene, CDR1 is SGDLS and CDR2 is YYNGEE. The CDR3 covers 12 residues. Trimming shortened V by 4 bases and J by 8 bases, and 12 bases separated the two germline ends. CDR3 in amino acids: CASSPGSWGYTF. Here the CDR3 DNA reads TGTGCCAGCAGCCCCGGTTCTTGGGGCTACACCTTC.

There are many counts of this clonotype. The CDR3 loop reads CSASDGDQPQHF. Here the CDR3 DNA reads TGCAGTGCTAGCGACGGAGATCAGCCCCAGCATTTT. V is TRBV20-1 and J is TRBJ1-5; no clear D gene. V lost 3 bases to trimming and J lost 5 bases, with 8 bases between them. CDR1 is DFQATT and CDR2 is SNEGSKA in the germline V gene (reference sequence). This CDR3 spans 12 amino acids.

This clonotype appeared a few times. The chain links TRBV20-1 to TRBJ2-5; TRBD2 is a possible D gene (7 bases). Germline CDR1 reads DFQATT; CDR2 reads SNEGSKA (reference sequence). The ends were cut back, 4 bases at V and 5 bases at J, with 23 bases in the middle. This CDR3 has 16 residues. The DNA of the CDR3 is TGCAGTGCTACCCTGATTCGGGGGGCGGGCGGTGAGACCCAGTACTTC. This gives the protein CSATLIRGAGGETQYF.

The V call is TRBV2, the J call TRBJ1-5; possibly TRBD1 for D (6 bases). V was clipped by 9 bases and J by 0 bases, with 15 bases between them. The CDR3 extends over 15 amino acids. Germline CDR1 and CDR2: SNHLY and FYNNEI. The CDR3 sequence: CASRQESYSNQPQHF. CDR3 in DNA: TGTGCCAGTAGACAGGAGTCCTATAGCAATCAGCCCCAGCATTTT.

The chain combines TRBV6-5 with TRBJ1-5, with unresolved D. The V and J ends lost 0 bases and 4 bases respectively, with 4 bases between them. From germline, CDR1 is MNHEY and CDR2 SVGAGI. The CDR3 has 13 residues. The CDR3 here is CASSYSQNQPQHF. For the CDR3, the DNA is TGTGCCAGCAGTTACTCACAAAATCAGCCCCAGCATTTT.

The genes are TRBV10-3 and TRBJ1-2; 8 bases fit TRBD1. Germline assignment: CDR1 ENHRY and CDR2 SYGVKD. The V and J ends lost 6 bases and 4 bases, in that order; junction bases with no gene match: 7. The CDR3 contains 14 residues. CDR3 coding DNA: TGTGCCATCAGAACAGGGGGTAATACCTATGGCTACACCTTC. Translating it yields CAIRTGGNTYGYTF.

This clonotype was seen a handful of times. This chain connects TRBV19 to TRBJ1-5; unclear D gene. Germline CDR1 and CDR2: LNHDA and SQIVND (reference sequence). The CDR3 has 11 amino acids. The ends were cut back, 11 bases at V and 1 base at J, with 6 bases in the middle. This chain's CDR3 is CAGGSNQPQHF. The CDR3, as DNA: TGTGCCGGAGGAAGCAATCAGCCCCAGCATTTT.

The genes are TRBV7-9 and TRBJ2-1, with TRBD1 matching over 7 bases. V was clipped by 5 bases and J by 2 bases; unmatched bases: 9. Germline V lookup: CDR1 SEHNR, CDR2 FQNEAQ (reference sequence). This CDR3 is built from 16 residues. CDR3 loop: CASSPRGGRAYNEQFF. The CDR3 nucleotides read TGTGCCAGCAGCCCGAGAGGGGGCAGGGCCTACAATGAGCAGTTCTTC.

This clonotype was seen a handful of times. This sequence joins TRBV9 and TRBJ1-4, with a weak D call TRBD1 (5 bases). The CDR3 is 14 residues long. The V gene's germline CDR1 is SGDLS and CDR2 YYNGEE. Between the trimmed V and J ends, which lost 0 bases and 8 bases, there was a span of 11 bases. The CDR3 sequence is CASSVGRGREKLFF. The CDR3 bases are TGTGCCAGCAGCGTAGGAAGGGGACGGGAAAAACTGTTTTTT.

In its sample, this clonotype was seen many times. The chain uses TRBV25-1 and TRBJ2-6; D is perhaps TRBD1 or TRBD2 (6 bases each). Germline V CDR1 and CDR2: MGHDK, SYGVNS. V was cut by 5 bases and J by 0 bases, with 11 bases left in between. This CDR3 is built from 16 residues. CDR3 loop: CASSKGEASGANVLTF. In nucleotides, the CDR3 is TGTGCCAGCAGTAAGGGGGAGGCCTCTGGGGCCAACGTCCTGACTTTC.

The chain employs TRBV20-1 and TRBJ1-1; 7 bases are shared with TRBD1. V trimming: 6 bases; J trimming: 4 bases; junction bases outside the gene matches: 8. The CDR3 is made up of 13 amino acids. Germline V gene data show CDR1 as DFQATT and CDR2 as SNEGSKA (reference sequence). CDR3 protein: CSATQGPGTEAFF. CDR3 bases: TGCAGTGCCACACAGGGGCCGGGCACTGAAGCTTTCTTT.

This clonotype was seen a few times. The V gene is TRBV5-1, the J gene TRBJ1-1; TRBD1 is a possible D gene (5 bases). CDR1 and CDR2 (germline): SGHRS, YFSETQ. This CDR3 has 15 amino acids. Trimming shortened V by 0 bases and J by 1 base, and 10 bases separated the two germline ends. CDR3 protein: CASSLAPGTNTEAFF. The CDR3 DNA reads as TGCGCCAGCAGCTTGGCCCCCGGGACGAACACTGAAGCTTTCTTT.

This clonotype occurred many times. Here the CDR3 reads CSVELGQGQPQHF. CDR3 bases: TGCAGCGTTGAACTGGGGCAGGGGCAGCCCCAGCATTTT. V gene TRBV29-1 combines with J gene TRBJ1-5, with D possibly matching TRBD1 (6 bases). V was trimmed by 2 bases and J by 7 bases, leaving 12 bases between them. The germline V gene encodes CDR1 SQVTM and CDR2 ANQGSEA. This CDR3 contains 13 residues.

The chain combines TRBV29-1 with TRBJ2-2, with 7 bases that match TRBD2. CDR1 and CDR2 (germline): SQVTM, ANQGSEA. This CDR3 region has 14 residues. After removal of 4 bases from V and 3 bases from J, the junction contained 5 bases not matched to a gene. Here the CDR3 reads CSVGGGEDTGELFF. In DNA form, the CDR3 reads TGCAGCGTTGGCGGGGGAGAGGACACCGGGGAGCTGTTTTTT.

This clonotype was seen a handful of times. This rearrangement joins TRBV7-2 to TRBJ1-1, with D unclear. Germline lookup yields CDR1 SGHTA and CDR2 FQGNSA. CDR3 length: 13 amino acids. Trimming stripped 8 bases from V and 0 bases from J, with 10 bases between. In DNA, the CDR3 is TGTGCCAGCGGAAAAGTCTTGAACACTGAAGCTTTCTTT. It is translated as CASGKVLNTEAFF.

The chain uses TRBV12-3 or TRBV12-4 and TRBJ2-3; D gene uncertain. Deletions cut 1 base from V and 0 bases from J, with 11 bases between. The CDR3 runs 16 residues. The CDR3 DNA follows: TGTGCCAGCAGTTTAGTGGGTCCCCCTAGCACAGATACGCAGTATTTT. Translated, it gives CASSLVGPPSTDTQYF.

This chain links TRBV19 with TRBJ1-2; D is possibly TRBD1 (6 bases). From germline, CDR1 is LNHDA and CDR2 SQIVND (reference sequence). Trimming removed 7 bases at V and 8 bases at J, with 26 bases between. The CDR3 is made up of 16 amino acids. The CDR3 loop reads CASTGQSSSAVPGYTF. CDR3 DNA: TGTGCCAGTACGGGACAATCTTCCTCGGCGGTACCAGGCTACACCTTC. The whole variable domain, remainder taken from reference TRBV19 and TRBJ1-2, is DGGITQSPKYLFRKEGQNVTLSCEQNLNHDAMYWYRQDPGQGLRLIYYSQIVNDFQKGDIAEGYSVSREKKESFPLTVTSAQKNPTAFYLCASTGQSSSAVPGYTFGSGTRLTVV.

The chain uses TRBV6-2 or TRBV6-3 and TRBJ2-4; perhaps TRBD2 as D (6 bases). Between the trimmed V and J ends, which lost 0 bases and 4 bases, there was a span of 10 bases. The CDR3 is 15 amino acids. Germline loops: CDR1 MNHEY, CDR2 SVGEGT. CDR3 sequence reads: CASSYSRGKKNIQYF. The CDR3, as DNA: TGTGCCAGCAGTTACTCACGCGGGAAGAAAAACATTCAGTACTTC.

The chain recombines TRBV29-1 with TRBJ2-5, with TRBD2 matching over 9 bases. The CDR3 consists of 14 residues. CDR1 SQVTM and CDR2 ANQGSEA come from the germline V gene. V gave up 4 bases and J gave up 5 bases; unmatched junction bases: 8. The CDR3 loop reads CSVAAGGRVETQYF. DNA of the CDR3: TGCAGCGTTGCGGCGGGAGGGCGTGTGGAGACCCAGTACTTC.

The gene calls are TRBV24-1 and TRBJ1-1; D is possibly TRBD1 (6 bases). Germline CDR1 KGHDR, CDR2 SFDVKD. Trimming removed 9 bases at V and 2 bases at J, with 18 bases between. The CDR3 length is 15 residues. The CDR3: CATPPVRTANTEAFF. As DNA, the CDR3 is TGTGCCACCCCCCCGGTCCGGACAGCCAACACTGAAGCTTTCTTT.

The chain uses TRBV3-1 and TRBJ1-2; TRBD1 is a possible D gene (5 bases). The V and J ends lost 1 base and 5 bases respectively, with 14 bases between them. This CDR3 is 15 amino acids long. Per the germline V gene, CDR1 is LGHDT and CDR2 is YNNKEL (reference sequence). The CDR3 DNA reads as TGTGCCAGCAGCCAAGGTTATCACAGGCCTTATGGCTACACCTTC. Protein product: CASSQGYHRPYGYTF.

The gene calls are TRBV9 and TRBJ2-5, with 10 bases lining up with TRBD2. This CDR3 is built from 15 residues. Trimming cost V 4 bases and J 5 bases; bases outside gene matches: 8. Germline assignment: CDR1 SGDLS and CDR2 YYNGEE. This CDR3 is CASSTSGGAGETQYF. The CDR3 nucleotides read TGTGCCAGCAGCACAAGCGGGGGGGCCGGGGAGACCCAGTACTTC.

This clonotype turned up a few times. CDR3 bases: TGCGCCAGCCGCAGACAGTCGAACACTGAAGCTTTCTTT. Translating gives CASRRQSNTEAFF. The rearrangement uses TRBV5-1 and TRBJ1-1, with TRBD1 as a possible D gene (5 bases). This CDR3 contains 13 residues. Germline V gene lookup returns CDR1 SGHRS and CDR2 YFSETQ. The germline V and J ends were trimmed by 7 bases and 1 base, with 11 bases remaining between them.

In this sample, this clonotype turned up many times. The V and J genes are TRBV2 and TRBJ1-1; the match to TRBD1 covers 11 bases. The CDR3 is made up of 13 amino acids. CDR1 and CDR2 from the germline V gene are SNHLY and FYNNEI. The V and J ends lost 8 bases and 5 bases, in that order; junction bases with no gene match: 4. The CDR3 region has the DNA TGTGCCAGCTTAGGACAGGGGGCAACTGAAGCTTTCTTT. This encodes CASLGQGATEAFF.

This clonotype is a singleton in its sample. The chain couples TRBV7-6 to TRBJ2-2; tentative D call: TRBD2 (5 bases). Trimming left V 1 base short and J 4 bases short, with 19 bases between. Germline CDR1 reads SGHVS; CDR2 reads FNYEAQ. The CDR3 is made up of 18 amino acids. CDR3 protein: CASSLDASRDRITGELFF. Here the CDR3 DNA reads TGTGCCAGCAGCTTAGATGCTAGCAGAGATCGGATCACCGGGGAGCTGTTTTTT.